These T cell receptor beta chains were read from a single sample in a study of cytomegalovirus exposure and HLA in healthy donors. Generated by immunoSEQ multiplex PCR, the TCRdb table keeps only in-frame clones and is missing some. The table has 100,000 to 150,000 clones, 85% to 95% seen once. Sequenced input: PBMCs. Receptors were obtained from a woman aged 18 to 35 in good health and CMV-seronegative. The CDR3 runs from the conserved cysteine through the conserved F or W. The order of the fields is V gene, CDR3 protein.

TRBV10-3,CAITTTSGGADTGELFF
TRBV28,CASSFAPEVDGYTF
TRBV5-1,CASRKTGGYFYNSPLHF
TRBV6-5,CASSYSLDQPQHF
TRBV11-2,CASSSPGTGLNEQFF
TRBV9,CASSVGQGQGPDTQYF
TRBV6-1,CASEQSMNTEAFF
TRBV7-6,CASSFNLRGWEETQYF
TRBV27,CASSLSGGNEQFF
TRBV5-1,CASKVVSGTVYGYTF
TRBV28,CASSNLMDIPGGYTF
TRBV9,CASSVGTNYEQYF
TRBV27,CASLSPGGSPYEQYF
TRBV28,CASRTGSNTEAFF
TRBV28,CASSPGVGAHQPQHF
TRBV7-9,CASSSGVASYNEQFF
TRBV27,CASSRDSGDYTDTQYF
TRBV5-4,CASSFGREETQYF
TRBV27,CASSFTGVGEKLFF
TRBV9,CASSIGLAGSSYNEQFF
TRBV30,CAWSVLRLLGQGSSGANVLTF
TRBV19,CASSPTGIGIQYF